One and the same sample provided the 21 T cell receptor beta chains below, sequenced in a study of Tregs in tolerant kidney transplant recipients. The protocol was immunoSEQ multiplex PCR, while the TCRdb copy is restricted to in-frame clones and leaves out a portion. The profile shows fewer than 80,000 clones, roughly nine tenths of them singletons. The source was CD4+ T cells from blood, collected before the transplant. The origin of the receptors is a human donor who received a combined kidney and bone marrow transplant.

This clone was seen a handful of times. V gene TRBV28 combines with J gene TRBJ1-2; 7 bases line up with TRBD1. Trimming removed 4 bases from V and 5 bases from J; junction bases left unmatched: 7. From germline, CDR1 is MDHEN and CDR2 SYDVKM. CDR3 length equals 14 residues. The CDR3 here is CASSSGQATYGYTF. CDR3 bases: TGTGCCAGCAGTTCCGGACAGGCGACGTATGGCTACACCTTC.

This rearrangement joins TRBV5-1 to TRBJ2-7; 10 nucleotides line up with TRBD1. In germline, CDR1 is SGHRS, CDR2 YFSETQ. The CDR3 sequence is 15 residues long. Trimming cost V 4 bases and J 1 base; bases outside gene matches: 5. CDR3 DNA: TGCGCCAGCAGCAAGGGACAGGGGACTTCCTACGAGCAGTACTTC. This sequence encodes CASSKGQGTSYEQYF.

The chain carries TRBV7-3 and TRBJ2-3; D perhaps matches TRBD2 (5 bases). Trimming took 3 bases from V and 0 from J, leaving 7 bases between them. Germline CDR1 is SGHTA and CDR2 is FQGTGA. The CDR3 is made up of 14 amino acids. The CDR3 DNA sequence: TGTGCCAGCAGCTTGGACTCTAGCACAGATACGCAGTATTTT. Amino acids: CASSLDSSTDTQYF.

CDR3 nucleotide sequence: TGTGCCAGCAGCTTGAGATCCAGGGGTAATCAGCCCCAGCATTTT. This sequence encodes CASSLRSRGNQPQHF. The rearrangement links TRBV5-6 to TRBJ1-5, with D perhaps matching TRBD1 (6 bases). The CDR3 runs 15 residues. V gave up 1 base and J gave up 4 bases, with 12 bases separating them. CDR1 is SGHDT and CDR2 is YYEEEE in the germline V gene.

The chain recombines TRBV7-6 with TRBJ2-3, with D possibly TRBD1 on 6 matching bases. This CDR3 spans 15 amino acids. Between the trimmed V and J ends, which lost 4 bases and 2 bases, there was a span of 13 bases. CDR1 and CDR2 (germline): SGHVS, FNYEAQ. CDR3 DNA: TGTGCCAGCAGCTCCGACAGGCATAACACAGATACGCAGTATTTT. Encoded protein: CASSSDRHNTDTQYF.

The chain carries TRBV11-2 and TRBJ2-5; D not certain. Germline loops: CDR1 SGHAT, CDR2 FQNNGV. This CDR3 contains 14 residues. The V end was cut by 7 bases, the J end by 5 bases, with 17 bases between. The CDR3 region is CASTFSRSRETQYF. The CDR3 region has the DNA TGTGCCAGCACCTTTTCCCGATCCAGGGAGACCCAGTACTTC.

The CDR3 nucleotides read TGTGCCAGAAGACAGGGAAGCACCGGGGAGCTGTTTTTT. It codes for CARRQGSTGELFF. The chain links TRBV9 to TRBJ2-2; TRBD1 agrees at 7 bases. Germline V gene lookup returns CDR1 SGDLS and CDR2 YYNGEE. J lost 4 bases, V lost 8 bases, and 5 bases had no gene match. This CDR3 has 13 amino acids.

The chain couples TRBV4-2 to TRBJ2-3, with TRBD2 matching 8 bases. The trim removed 4 bases at V and 6 bases at J, leaving 15 bases unmatched. The length of the CDR3 is 17 residues. CDR1 and CDR2 from the germline V gene are LGHNA and YNFKEQ. CDR3 protein: CASSRPLPGGSLDTQYF. DNA for the CDR3: TGTGCCAGCAGCCGCCCTCTACCGGGGGGGAGTCTGGATACGCAGTATTTT.

The chain employs TRBV5-6 and TRBJ2-5, with 8 bases that match TRBD2. The CDR3 has 18 residues. Looked up from germline, CDR1 is SGHDT and CDR2 is YYEEEE. The V and J ends lost 2 bases and 5 bases, in that order; junction bases with no gene match: 17. The chain's CDR3 is CASSLGGTGLDIWETQYF. DNA for the CDR3: TGTGCCAGCAGCTTAGGGGGAACGGGACTAGACATCTGGGAGACCCAGTACTTC.

The chain links TRBV5-1 to TRBJ1-1; a weak D match, TRBD1 (6 bases). In germline, CDR1 is SGHRS, CDR2 YFSETQ. V was clipped by 3 bases and J by 1 base, with 19 bases between them. The CDR3 spans 17 residues. The CDR3 nucleotides read TGCGCCAGCAGCTCGACTTTAAGGACAGCATCGAACACTGAAGCTTTCTTT. It codes for CASSSTLRTASNTEAFF.

The genes are TRBV6-1 and TRBJ1-1, with D perhaps matching TRBD1 (5 bases). Trimming took off 6 bases at V and 0 bases at J, with 8 bases between the two ends. The CDR3 spans 13 residues. The germline gives CDR1 MNHNS, CDR2 SASEGT. Here the CDR3 reads CASRTEMNTEAFF. The CDR3 DNA follows: TGTGCCAGCAGGACAGAGATGAACACTGAAGCTTTCTTT.

The chain recombines TRBV9 with TRBJ2-3; TRBD2 aligns across 10 bases. The CDR3 is made up of 16 amino acids. V gave up 1 base and J gave up 5 bases; unmatched junction bases: 7. Germline CDR1 is SGDLS and CDR2 is YYNGEE. The DNA for the CDR3 is TGTGCCAGCAGCGTAAGCGGGAGGGCCTCTAAAGATACGCAGTATTTT. It codes for CASSVSGRASKDTQYF. The whole variable domain, filled in from reference TRBV9 and TRBJ2-3, reads DSGVTQTPKHLITATGQRVTLRCSPRSGDLSVYWYQQSLDQGLQFLIQYYNGEERAKGNILERFSAQQFPDLHSELNLSSLELGDSALYFCASSVSGRASKDTQYFGPGTRLTVL.

V is TRBV28 and J is TRBJ2-7; 8 bases are a match to TRBD1. Trimming removed 10 bases from V and 1 base from J; junction bases left unmatched: 6. The CDR3 spans 13 residues. Germline CDR1 reads MDHEN; CDR2 reads SYDVKM. DNA of the CDR3: TGTGCCACCCGAAGGACAGGGTCCTACGAGCAGTACTTC. Protein sequence: CATRRTGSYEQYF.

V usage is TRBV7-2 and J usage is TRBJ1-4, with D unresolved. The CDR3 consists of 13 residues. V dropped 5 bases and J dropped 8 bases, with 12 bases sitting between them. The germline gives CDR1 SGHTA, CDR2 FQGNSA. The CDR3 here is CASSPRGPEKLFF. Here the CDR3 DNA reads TGTGCCAGCAGCCCGCGAGGCCCCGAAAAACTGTTTTTT. Full variable domain (remainder filled in from reference TRBV7-2 and TRBJ1-4): GAGVSQSPSNKVTEKGKDVELRCDPISGHTALYWYRQSLGQGLEFLIYFQGNSAPDKSGLPSDRFSAERTGGSVSTLTIQRTQQEDSAVYLCASSPRGPEKLFFGSGTQLSVL.

The chain recombines TRBV6-1 with TRBJ1-3; no clear D gene. Trimming stripped 8 bases from V and 0 bases from J, with 5 bases between. Per the germline V gene, CDR1 is MNHNS and CDR2 is SASEGT. The CDR3 runs 12 residues. CDR3: CASCDSGNTIYF. The DNA of the CDR3 is TGTGCCAGCTGCGACTCTGGAAACACCATATATTTT.

V usage is TRBV5-6 and J usage is TRBJ2-1; 9 nucleotides agree with TRBD1. Germline CDR1 reads SGHDT; CDR2 reads YYEEEE. V trimming: 4 bases; J trimming: 4 bases; junction bases outside the gene matches: 9. The CDR3 sequence is 16 residues long. This chain's CDR3 is CASSLPGQGPYNEQFF. The CDR3 DNA reads as TGTGCCAGCAGCCTACCGGGACAGGGACCTTACAATGAGCAGTTCTTC.

The rearrangement uses TRBV19 and TRBJ1-5, with 8 bases fitting TRBD1. The CDR3 sequence is 14 residues long. V shed 7 bases and J 7 bases; nucleotides not matched to a gene: 9. Germline assignment: CDR1 LNHDA and CDR2 SQIVND (reference sequence). This CDR3 is CASTAGQGLQPQHF. The CDR3, as DNA: TGTGCCAGTACCGCAGGACAGGGATTGCAGCCCCAGCATTTT.

The chain links TRBV28 to TRBJ2-1; tentatively, D is TRBD1 (6 bases). V was trimmed by 4 bases and J by 15 bases, leaving 16 bases between them. There are 12 residues in the CDR3. Germline assignment: CDR1 MDHEN and CDR2 SYDVKM. The CDR3 is CASSSNRDIGFF. CDR3 nucleotide sequence: TGTGCCAGCAGTTCCAACCGGGACATAGGGTTCTTC.

The V and J genes are TRBV18 and TRBJ2-7; TRBD1 might be the D (6 bases). Trimming took 2 bases from V and 2 from J, leaving 13 bases between them. The CDR3 runs 15 residues. Looked up from germline, CDR1 is KGHSH and CDR2 is LQKENI. The CDR3 nucleotides read TGTGCCAGCTCACCATCCGGGACACATACCTACGAGCAGTACTTC. Translated, it gives CASSPSGTHTYEQYF.

The J gene is TRBJ2-2, the V gene TRBV9; 8 bases are shared with TRBD1. The CDR3 loop spans 15 amino acids. The junction had 6 bases not matched to a gene; V was cut back by 4 bases and J by 4 bases. Germline lookup yields CDR1 SGDLS and CDR2 YYNGEE. The CDR3 coding sequence is TGTGCCAGCAGCTCCAGGGGGCACACCACCGGGGAGCTGTTTTTT. It encodes CASSSRGHTTGELFF.

The gene calls are TRBV30 and TRBJ2-3, with 14 bases identical to TRBD2. The germline V gene has CDR1 GTSNPN and CDR2 SVGIG (reference sequence). The trim removed 3 bases at V and 3 bases at J, leaving 8 bases unmatched. This CDR3 has 17 residues. The CDR3 DNA reads as TGTGCCTGGAGGACCCCGGGACTAGCGGGAGTTACAGATACGCAGTATTTT. Translation: CAWRTPGLAGVTDTQYF.